This T cell receptor (beta chain) derives from a study of blood T cells in healthy people across ages (dated by TCRdb to 2015 to 2017). For the study in its entirety: In model experiments, roughly one uniquely barcoded TCR beta cDNA molecule per two T cells was captured by template switching. To avoid experimental bias, donors of different ages were spread randomly across the sequencing lanes. For two donors (one aged 18 to 29 and one aged 80 or older), the study analyzed two additional independent replicas of 1 million unique cDNA reads from the same blood draw. The donors were split into four age groups: young (average around 15 years), middle-aged (more than 35), aged (more than 60) and long-lived (over 80). Age-related changes in TCR beta repertoire diversity were measured in the study by deep sequencing normalized with unique cDNA molecular identifiers. Study-wide conclusions, independent of this receptor: Estimates of total diversity from one million sequenced T cells were regarded as lower bounds and underestimates. Bulk unsorted PBMC profiling prevented conclusive comparison of naive and antigen-experienced compartments. Compared with the aged group, the long-lived group had more naive CD4+ T cells, fewer expanded clones and increased TCR diversity, suggesting age selection. There was a strong correlation between observed TCR beta diversity and the percentage of naive T cells measured by flow cytometry. Donor CMV infection status was unknown, potentially confounding age-related changes in expanded clonotypes. As age increased, observed TCR beta diversity per million T cells dropped in a roughly linear way, and a significant reduction was already evident by age 40.

Preparation of the library involved 5' RACE. The run used an Illumina HiSeq 2500. A second about 7 to 11 cycle PCR used a sample-barcoded 5' primer and a J-beta primer mix. Each TCR beta cDNA molecule received a unique molecular identifier from a template-switch 5' adaptor carrying 12 random nucleotides. At least 3 million CDR3-containing paired-end reads were obtained from each sample. All of the RNA was converted into first-strand cDNA using the Mint cDNA synthesis kit, with a TRBC-specific oligonucleotide serving as the primer. Following uracil-DNA glycosylase treatment, all cDNA underwent a first 18-cycle PCR with the universal primers M1SS and BC2_uni_R. Under the source paper's analysis protocol: Each sample was normalized by randomly selecting 1 million high-quality reads, each carrying a distinct molecular identifier. Reads with shared molecular identifiers were discarded instead of being binned into consensus sequences. MiTCR, with a Q25 quality threshold and the strictest error-elimination algorithm, was used for CDR3 identification, clonotype clustering and error correction. A nonparametric unseen species model with Euler transformation was used to estimate lower-bound total TCR beta diversity. The public reads were run again by TCRdb, first through fastp at Q25 and then through MiXCR, and only productive beta chains were kept. CDR3 protein duplicates are merged, each entry listing the most common genes and DNA. These V and J calls are TCRdb output, not the study's own analysis. The sample contains about 640,000 distinct CDR3 sequences, around three fifths of them found a single time. The top ten clonotypes cover 30% to 45% of the sample.

The donors were roughly 38 Caucasian individuals from Russia, aged 6 to 90 years, who were systemically healthy. Each donor gave about 11 milliliters of peripheral blood, drawn into EDTA-treated Vacutainer tubes. Ficoll-Paque density-gradient centrifugation was used to isolate PBMCs, with at least 7 million per sample. Total RNA was extracted from PBMCs with Trizol reagent, with at least 5 micrograms obtained per sample. The percentages of naive CD45RAhigh/CD27high T cells were determined by flow cytometry on a PBMC aliquot from every donor. This clonotype was seen only a few times. There is no known antigen for this receptor. Nothing much larger sits one base from this clone, and base qualities are not available. The CDR1 and CDR2 encoded by the germline V gene are LGHNA and YNFKEQ. V sheds 2 bases and J sheds 0 bases, leaving 14 bases between their ends. The CDR3, cysteine through phenylalanine, is 18 amino acids long. Only the CDR3 part of the read is kept: 54 bases, read in frame from the first base.

The chain uses TRBV4-2 and TRBJ2-6, with the D gene tentatively TRBD1 or TRBD2, based on 5 matching bases in each. This clonotype was obtained from a man aged 60 to 75 in good health. Sequenced material: blood. The nucleotide sequence reads as follows: TGTGCCAGCAGCCAAAAGCCGGGACGGGTCTCTGGGGCCAACGTCCTGACTTTC. It codes for CASSQKPGRVSGANVLTF.